One sample yielded the 24 T cell receptor beta chains listed below, sequenced in a study of CD8+ T cells in alopecia areata. Treatment indicated: oral pan-JAK inhibitor, 5-10 mg twice daily. TCR sequencing used cDNA made by reverse transcription of extracted RNA. Generated by immunoSEQ multiplex PCR, the TCRdb table keeps only in-frame clones and is missing some. Found here are 110,000 or so clones, less than 60% of them singletons; the top ten hold 3% to 3.5%. Specimen: CD4+ T cells sorted from blood, collected at week 24, from a patient treated with tofacitinib. The receptors come from a human donor with alopecia areata.

The V and J genes are TRBV15 and TRBJ2-7, with TRBD2 as a possible D gene (6 bases). CDR1 LNHNV and CDR2 YYDKDF come from the germline V gene (reference sequence). CDR3 length: 18 amino acids. V was clipped by 0 bases and J by 0 bases, with 18 bases between them. This CDR3 reads CATSRETAGFHGSYEQYF. The DNA of the CDR3 is TGTGCCACCAGCAGAGAGACGGCGGGGTTCCACGGCTCCTACGAGCAGTACTTC. Together with reference TRBV15 and TRBJ2-7, the CDR3 gives the full variable domain: DAMVIQNPRYQVTQFGKPVTLSCSQTLNHNVMYWYQQKSSQAPKLLFHYYDKDFNNEADTPDNFQSRRPNTSFCFLDIRSPGLGDTAMYLCATSRETAGFHGSYEQYFGPGTRLTVT.

This chain joins TRBV5-4 and TRBJ2-3, with 8 bases fitting TRBD2. V lost 4 bases and J lost 0; bases outside the gene matches: 10. From germline, CDR1 is SGHNT and CDR2 YYREEE (reference sequence). The CDR3 contains 17 residues. CDR3 sequence reads: CASSDISGGFSTDTQYF. Written as DNA, the CDR3 is TGTGCCAGCAGCGACATCTCGGGGGGGTTCAGCACAGATACGCAGTATTTT.

As DNA, the CDR3 is TGTGCCAGCAGCAGGACTAGCGGGGGGAACACCGGGGAGCTGTTTTTT. This sequence encodes CASSRTSGGNTGELFF. The V call is TRBV7-2, the J call TRBJ2-2; TRBD2 agrees at 13 bases. This CDR3 has 16 residues. CDR1 and CDR2 from the germline V gene are SGHTA and FQGNSA. Unmatched junction bases numbered 1, after V lost 5 bases and J lost 1 base.

This clone was picked up a small number of times. The V gene is TRBV9, the J gene TRBJ2-2; D unclear. CDR1 SGDLS and CDR2 YYNGEE come from the germline V gene. The length of the CDR3 is 13 residues. V gave up 1 base and J gave up 6 bases, with 7 bases separating them. CDR3 in amino acids: CASSVLSPGELFF. As DNA, the CDR3 is TGTGCCAGCAGCGTATTATCTCCCGGGGAGCTGTTTTTT.

The V and J genes are TRBV23-1 and TRBJ2-5, with TRBD2 identical over 14 bases. TRBV23-1 is classed as an ORF, of uncertain function. J was trimmed by 0 bases and V by 0 bases; bases with no gene match: 6. The length of the CDR3 is 19 residues. The CDR3 reads CASSQSPTSGGAHQETQYF. The CDR3, as DNA: TGCGCCAGCAGTCAATCCCCGACTAGCGGGGGGGCCCACCAAGAGACCCAGTACTTC.

The chain links TRBV30 to TRBJ1-1; D ambiguous. The CDR3 extends over 13 amino acids. Germline V gives CDR1 GTSNPN, CDR2 SVGIG (reference sequence). The V gene lost 0 bases and the J gene lost 0 bases, with 5 bases spanning the gap. The CDR3 here is CAWSVHLNTEAFF. The CDR3 region has the DNA TGTGCCTGGAGTGTACACCTGAACACTGAAGCTTTCTTT.

In this sample, this clone turned up once. V usage is TRBV29-1 and J usage is TRBJ2-1; possible D gene TRBD1, 6 bases. The germline V and J ends were trimmed by 0 bases and 2 bases, with 14 bases remaining between them. This CDR3 spans 16 amino acids. CDR1 is SQVTM, CDR2 ANQGSEA, per germline. This chain's CDR3 is CSVEDLQGQAYNEQFF. CDR3 DNA sequence: TGCAGCGTTGAAGATCTTCAGGGGCAGGCCTACAATGAGCAGTTCTTC.

The genes are TRBV5-1 and TRBJ1-1; TRBD1 might be the D (5 bases). The germline CDR1 and CDR2 sequences are SGHRS and YFSETQ. V was clipped by 3 bases and J by 1 base, with 10 bases between them. There are 14 residues in the CDR3. The DNA for the CDR3 is TGCGCCAGCAGCTCGGGGCTCGAGAACACTGAAGCTTTCTTT. It translates to CASSSGLENTEAFF. Full variable domain (rest looked up from reference TRBV5-1 and TRBJ1-1): KAGVTQTPRYLIKTRGQQVTLSCSPISGHRSVSWYQQTPGQGLQFLFEYFSETQRNKGNFPGRFSGRQFSNSRSEMNVSTLELGDSALYLCASSSGLENTEAFFGQGTRLTVV.

In this sample, this clone turned up once. This sequence joins TRBV27 and TRBJ1-1; D gene ambiguous. V gave up 7 bases and J gave up 4 bases, with 19 bases separating them. In germline, CDR1 is MNHEY, CDR2 SMNVEV (reference sequence). The CDR3 runs to 15 residues. The chain's CDR3 is CASKPQTVPGTEAFF. In DNA, the CDR3 is TGTGCCAGCAAGCCTCAGACGGTCCCCGGCACTGAAGCTTTCTTT.

The rearrangement uses TRBV27 and TRBJ2-5, with TRBD2 identical over 10 bases. Unmatched junction bases numbered 12, after V lost 3 bases and J lost 5 bases. The CDR3 runs 17 residues. Germline values: CDR1 MNHEY, CDR2 SMNVEV (reference sequence). The CDR3 coding sequence is TGTGCCAGCAGTTTCGGTTTTCAGCGGGGGGGCTGGGAGACCCAGTACTTC. The encoded protein is CASSFGFQRGGWETQYF.

The chain couples TRBV29-1 to TRBJ2-5; D not certain. The V end was cut by 1 base, the J end by 0 bases, with 3 bases between. The CDR3 covers 12 residues. Germline V gives CDR1 SQVTM, CDR2 ANQGSEA. The CDR3 coding sequence is TGCAGCGTTGAAGGCTACCAAGAGACCCAGTACTTC. Residues: CSVEGYQETQYF.

The gene calls are TRBV6-6 and TRBJ1-2; the D is unclear. V was shortened by 2 bases and J by 3 bases, with 7 bases between the two germline ends. The length of the CDR3 is 13 residues. Germline CDR1 MNHNY, CDR2 SVGAGI (reference sequence). CDR3 loop: CASSYDGDYGYTF. The CDR3, as DNA: TGTGCCAGCAGTTACGACGGGGACTATGGCTACACCTTC.

This clone was observed a single time. The rearrangement joins TRBV7-2 to TRBJ2-5; either TRBD1 or TRBD2 may fit D (5 bases each). CDR3 size: 14 residues. V was trimmed by 4 bases and J by 1 base, leaving 10 bases between them. Germline CDR1 is SGHTA and CDR2 is FQGNSA. CDR3 residues: CASSSGRTQETQYF. In nucleotides, the CDR3 is TGTGCCAGCAGCTCGGGACGAACCCAAGAGACCCAGTACTTC.

The chain combines TRBV7-2 with TRBJ2-7; D is unclear. The V gene lost 6 bases and the J gene lost 2 bases, with 14 bases spanning the gap. From germline, CDR1 is SGHTA and CDR2 FQGNSA. The CDR3 covers 14 residues. CDR3 region: CASSSPLRTYEQYF. The CDR3 DNA sequence: TGTGCCAGCAGTTCTCCCTTGAGAACCTACGAGCAGTACTTC.

This rearrangement joins TRBV5-6 to TRBJ1-2; a possible D gene is TRBD1 (6 bases). The germline CDR1 and CDR2 sequences are SGHDT and YYEEEE. The CDR3 loop spans 13 amino acids. Trimming stripped 4 bases from V and 8 bases from J, with 15 bases between. The CDR3, as DNA: TGTGCCAGCAGCCCGGACAGATTCAGAGGCTACACCTTC. Amino acids: CASSPDRFRGYTF.

The genes are TRBV5-6 and TRBJ2-1; the match to TRBD1 covers 8 bases. CDR1 and CDR2 from the germline V gene are SGHDT and YYEEEE. This CDR3 has 15 amino acids. V lost 1 base and J lost 4; bases outside the gene matches: 4. CDR3 loop: CASSLIGTGYNEQFF. CDR3 DNA sequence: TGTGCCAGCAGCTTGATCGGGACAGGATACAATGAGCAGTTCTTC. The full variable domain, completed using reference TRBV5-6 and TRBJ2-1, is DAGVTQSPTHLIKTRGQQVTLRCSPKSGHDTVSWYQQALGQGPQFIFQYYEEEERQRGNFPDRFSGHQFPNYSSELNVNALLLGDSALYLCASSLIGTGYNEQFFGPGTRLTVL.

The rearrangement uses TRBV27 and TRBJ1-5; maybe TRBD1 (5 bases). V lost 6 bases and J lost 4, with 16 bases in between. This CDR3 is 15 amino acids long. CDR1 MNHEY and CDR2 SMNVEV come from the germline V gene (reference sequence). The CDR3 reads CASSPSDGTNQPQHF. The CDR3 DNA follows: TGTGCCAGCAGCCCATCAGACGGGACGAATCAGCCCCAGCATTTT.

The chain links TRBV5-4 to TRBJ1-3, with a possible D match to TRBD1 (6 bases). Trimming pared 4 bases from V and 3 bases from J, leaving 8 bases between. The CDR3 is made up of 13 amino acids. Germline CDR1 and CDR2: SGHNT and YYREEE (reference sequence). The CDR3: CASSQDSGNTIYF. DNA of the CDR3: TGTGCCAGCAGCCAGGACAGTGGAAACACCATATATTTT.

This clone turned up a few times. The chain couples TRBV10-3 to TRBJ2-3; no clear D. Germline V gene data show CDR1 as ENHRY and CDR2 as SYGVKD. Trimming removed 4 bases from V and 2 bases from J, with 10 bases in between. The CDR3 has 14 residues. This CDR3 is CAISGGSNTDTQYF. CDR3 in DNA: TGTGCCATCAGTGGGGGTTCCAACACAGATACGCAGTATTTT.

The V gene is TRBV7-9, the J gene TRBJ2-2; 9 bases match TRBD1. The CDR3 spans 15 residues. The germline CDR1 and CDR2 sequences are SEHNR and FQNEAQ (reference sequence). The trim removed 5 bases at V and 2 bases at J, leaving 3 bases unmatched. For the CDR3, the DNA is TGTGCCAGCAGCAAGGGACAGGGAAACACCGGGGAGCTGTTTTTT. Its protein is CASSKGQGNTGELFF.

The gene calls are TRBV7-2 and TRBJ1-4; a weak D match, TRBD1 (6 bases). Trimming cost V 1 base and J 8 bases, with 14 bases left between them. The CDR3 has 15 amino acids. Germline-derived CDR1 and CDR2 are SGHTA and FQGNSA. The CDR3, as DNA: TGTGCCAGCAGCTTAGATCCCGCGAGGGGGGAAAAACTGTTTTTT. Its translation: CASSLDPARGEKLFF.

About this clone itself: The identical CDR3 is also encoded by other nucleotide sequences in the sample. The CDR3 DNA reads TGCAGCGTTGTTCAGGGCGGCAATCAGCCCCAGCATTTT. Translating it yields CSVVQGGNQPQHF. This chain links TRBV29-1 with TRBJ1-5; possibly TRBD1 for D (5 bases). This CDR3 is built from 13 residues. V lost 4 bases and J 2 bases, leaving 9 bases between the germline ends. Germline-derived CDR1 and CDR2 are SQVTM and ANQGSEA.

The chain couples TRBV23-1 to TRBJ1-2; D call uncertain. TRBV23-1 is reported as an ORF; its role is uncertain. CDR3 length equals 16 residues. With 4 bases removed from V and 7 bases from J, the gap between germline ends came to 22 bases. In DNA form, the CDR3 reads TGCGCCAGCAGTCGCACCCCCCGCGGGAGTGGGGTTGGCTACACCTTC. Its protein product is CASSRTPRGSGVGYTF.

This clone was seen once. This chain joins TRBV2 and TRBJ1-2; 7 bases fit TRBD1. From germline, CDR1 is SNHLY and CDR2 FYNNEI. With V trimmed by 6 bases and J by 4 bases, 11 bases remained unmatched. The CDR3 is 15 residues long. The CDR3 region is CASRGDSLASYGYTF. The CDR3 coding sequence is TGTGCCAGCAGGGGGGACAGCTTGGCATCCTATGGCTACACCTTC. Full variable domain (missing parts from reference TRBV2 and TRBJ1-2): EPEVTQTPSHQVTQMGQEVILRCVPISNHLYFYWYRQILGQKVEFLVSFYNNEISEKSEIFDDQFSVERPDGSNFTLKIRSTKLEDSAMYFCASRGDSLASYGYTFGSGTRLTVV.